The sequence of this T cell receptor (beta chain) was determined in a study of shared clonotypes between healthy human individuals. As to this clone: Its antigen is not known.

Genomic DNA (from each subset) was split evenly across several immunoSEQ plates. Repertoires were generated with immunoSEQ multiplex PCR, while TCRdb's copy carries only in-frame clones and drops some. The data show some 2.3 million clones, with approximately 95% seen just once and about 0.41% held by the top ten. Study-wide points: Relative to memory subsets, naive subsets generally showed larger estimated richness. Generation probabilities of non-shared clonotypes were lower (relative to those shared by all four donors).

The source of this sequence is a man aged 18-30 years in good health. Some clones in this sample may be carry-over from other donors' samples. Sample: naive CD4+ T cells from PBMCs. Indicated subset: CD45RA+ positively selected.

CDR3 in amino acids: CASSLISRQSPEQFF. Written as DNA, the CDR3 is TGTGCCAGCAGCTTAATATCGCGACAGAGTCCTGAGCAGTTCTTC. This rearrangement joins TRBV7-2 to TRBJ2-1; D is possibly TRBD1 (5 bases). V was pared by 2 bases and J by 9 bases, with 17 bases between. The CDR3 has 15 amino acids. Germline lookup yields CDR1 SGHTA and CDR2 FQGNSA.